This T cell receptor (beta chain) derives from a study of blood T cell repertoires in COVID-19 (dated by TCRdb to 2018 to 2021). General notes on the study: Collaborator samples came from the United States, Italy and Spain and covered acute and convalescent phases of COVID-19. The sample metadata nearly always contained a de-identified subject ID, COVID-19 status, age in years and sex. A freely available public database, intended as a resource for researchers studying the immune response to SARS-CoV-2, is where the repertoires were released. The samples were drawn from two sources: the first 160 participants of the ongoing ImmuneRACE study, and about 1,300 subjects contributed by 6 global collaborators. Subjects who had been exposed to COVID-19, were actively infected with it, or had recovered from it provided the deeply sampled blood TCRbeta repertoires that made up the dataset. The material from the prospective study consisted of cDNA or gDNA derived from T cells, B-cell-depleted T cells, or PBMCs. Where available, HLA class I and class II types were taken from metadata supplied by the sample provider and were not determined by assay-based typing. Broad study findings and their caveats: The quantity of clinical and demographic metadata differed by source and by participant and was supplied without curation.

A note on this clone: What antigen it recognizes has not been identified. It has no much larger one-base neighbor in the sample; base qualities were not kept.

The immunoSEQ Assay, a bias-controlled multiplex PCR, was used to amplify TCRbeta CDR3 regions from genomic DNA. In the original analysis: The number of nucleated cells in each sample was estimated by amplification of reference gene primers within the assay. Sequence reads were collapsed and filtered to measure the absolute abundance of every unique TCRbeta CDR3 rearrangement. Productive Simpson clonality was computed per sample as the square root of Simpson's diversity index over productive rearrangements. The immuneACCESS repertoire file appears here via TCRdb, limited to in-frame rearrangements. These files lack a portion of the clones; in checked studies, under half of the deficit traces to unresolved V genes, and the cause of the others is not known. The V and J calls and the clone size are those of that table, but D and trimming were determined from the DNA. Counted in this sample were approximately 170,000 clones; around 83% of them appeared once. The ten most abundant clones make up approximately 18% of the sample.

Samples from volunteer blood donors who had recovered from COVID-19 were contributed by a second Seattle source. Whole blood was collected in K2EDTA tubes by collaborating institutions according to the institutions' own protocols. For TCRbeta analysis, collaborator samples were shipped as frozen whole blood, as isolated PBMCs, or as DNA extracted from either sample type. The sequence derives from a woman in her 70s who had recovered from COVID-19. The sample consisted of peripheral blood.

The DNA reads TGTGCCAGCACGGGAGGGTCCTCCTACGAGCAGTACTTC. Translated, this is CASTGGSSYEQYF. The chain was built from TRBV6-5 and TRBJ2-7; 8 bases in the middle match TRBD2. Looking up the germline V gene yields CDR1 MNHEY and CDR2 SVGAGI. Trimming accounts for 7 bases at V and 0 bases at J, while the number of junction bases matched to no gene is 2. The CDR3 holds 13 amino acids from the cysteine to the phenylalanine. The sequence is cut down to CDR3 DNA, 39 bases in frame from base 1.